Included here is one TCR beta chain sequence, with context. Its matching antigen is unknown. Libraries used roughly 20,000 to 1,000,000 sorted naive CD8 T cells and 10%, 30% or 50% RNA input. In TCRdb, the PCR reads were re-called with MiXCR into one record per CDR3 protein. The data contain hundreds of thousands of distinct CDR3 sequences, roughly 23% of them seen just once; the ten biggest clones take up 0.78%. The source of the sample is a study of molecular identifiers for immune sequencing clone quantification. Study-level background: Replicate runs used RNA from 20,000 or 100,000 naive CD8 cells, which was split five ways into aliquots, and four of those aliquots were then sequenced. Study-wide points: Clones that exceeded 20 RNA copies held over 98% of effector molecules, yet under 1% in naive cells.

The V gene lost 1 base and the J gene lost 1 base, with 16 bases spanning the gap. CDR1 is DFQATT and CDR2 is SNEGSKA in the germline V gene (reference sequence). The CDR3 contains 16 residues. The TCR sequence derives from a human donor in good health. Some libraries in this study had Jurkat cell RNA spiked in. The V gene is TRBV20-1, the J gene TRBJ1-1, with a possible D match to TRBD1 (6 bases). Sequences were obtained from naive CD8+ T cells from blood, with Jurkat cell RNA spiked in. Noted subset: FACS-sorted CD8+CD4-CCR7+CD45RA+ naive T cells. The CDR3 DNA reads as TGCAGTGCTAGAGGGACCGGAGTGGGGGCGAACACTGAAGCTTTCTTT. Amino acids: CSARGTGVGANTEAFF.